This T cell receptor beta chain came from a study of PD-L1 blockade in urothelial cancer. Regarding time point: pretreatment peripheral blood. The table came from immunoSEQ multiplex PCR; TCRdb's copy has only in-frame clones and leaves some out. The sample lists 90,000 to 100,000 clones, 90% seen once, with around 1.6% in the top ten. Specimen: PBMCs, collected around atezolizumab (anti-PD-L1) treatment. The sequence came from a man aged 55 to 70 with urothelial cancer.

The CDR3 is CASSGQNQETQYF. In DNA form, the CDR3 reads TGTGCCAGCAGTGGACAGAACCAAGAGACCCAGTACTTC. This chain uses TRBV2 with TRBJ2-5; TRBD1 might be the D (5 bases). Deletions cut 4 bases from V and 0 bases from J, with 6 bases between. The CDR3 loop spans 13 amino acids. In germline, CDR1 is SNHLY, CDR2 FYNNEI. Complete variable domain (other parts from reference TRBV2 and TRBJ2-5): EPEVTQTPSHQVTQMGQEVILRCVPISNHLYFYWYRQILGQKVEFLVSFYNNEISEKSEIFDDQFSVERPDGSNFTLKIRSTKLEDSAMYFCASSGQNQETQYFGPGTRLLVL.